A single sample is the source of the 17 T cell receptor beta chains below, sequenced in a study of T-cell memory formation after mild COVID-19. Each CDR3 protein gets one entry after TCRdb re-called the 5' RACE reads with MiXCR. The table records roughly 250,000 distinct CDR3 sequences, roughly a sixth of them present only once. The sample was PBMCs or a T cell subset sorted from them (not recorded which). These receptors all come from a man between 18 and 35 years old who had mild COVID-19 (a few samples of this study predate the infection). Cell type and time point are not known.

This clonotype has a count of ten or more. Here the CDR3 DNA reads TGTGCCAGCAGCCCCGGGACTAGCGGGGTCCTTGGGGAGCAGTTCTTC. Its translation: CASSPGTSGVLGEQFF. The chain links TRBV7-9 to TRBJ2-1, with TRBD2 matching over 13 bases. With V trimmed by 5 bases and J by 10 bases, 11 bases remained unmatched. Germline CDR1 reads SEHNR; CDR2 reads FQNEAQ (reference sequence). The CDR3 totals 16 residues.

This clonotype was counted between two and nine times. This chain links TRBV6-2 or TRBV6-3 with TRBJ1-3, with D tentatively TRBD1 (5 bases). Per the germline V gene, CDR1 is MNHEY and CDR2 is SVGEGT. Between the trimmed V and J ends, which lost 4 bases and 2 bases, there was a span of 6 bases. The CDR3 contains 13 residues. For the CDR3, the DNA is TGTGCCAGCAGTTCGGGGGCTGGAAACACCATATATTTT. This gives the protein CASSSGAGNTIYF.

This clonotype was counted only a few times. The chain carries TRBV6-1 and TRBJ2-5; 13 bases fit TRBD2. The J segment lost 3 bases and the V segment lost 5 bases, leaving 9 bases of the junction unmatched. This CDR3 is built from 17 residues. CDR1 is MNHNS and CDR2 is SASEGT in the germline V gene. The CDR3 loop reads CASSPRTSGGYKETQYF. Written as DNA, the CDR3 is TGTGCCAGCAGTCCGCGGACTAGCGGGGGCTATAAAGAGACCCAGTACTTC.

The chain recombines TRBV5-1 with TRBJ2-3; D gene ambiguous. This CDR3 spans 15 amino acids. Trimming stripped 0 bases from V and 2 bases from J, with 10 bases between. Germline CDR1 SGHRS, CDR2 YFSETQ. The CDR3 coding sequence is TGCGCCAGCAGCTTGGTTGGACGGACCACAGATACGCAGTATTTT. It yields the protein CASSLVGRTTDTQYF.

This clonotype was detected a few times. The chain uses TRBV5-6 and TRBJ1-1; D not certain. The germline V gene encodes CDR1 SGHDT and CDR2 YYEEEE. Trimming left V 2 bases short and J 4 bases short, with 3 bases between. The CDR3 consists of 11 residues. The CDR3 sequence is CASSFVTEAFF. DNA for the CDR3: TGTGCCAGCAGCTTCGTCACTGAAGCTTTCTTT.

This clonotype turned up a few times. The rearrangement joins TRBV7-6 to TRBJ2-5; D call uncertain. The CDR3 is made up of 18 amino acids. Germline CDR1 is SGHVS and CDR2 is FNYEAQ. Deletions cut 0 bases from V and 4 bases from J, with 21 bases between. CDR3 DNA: TGTGCCAGCAGCTTAGCGTCCCCCTACCAACTGGTGGCAGAGACCCAGTACTTC. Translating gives CASSLASPYQLVAETQYF.

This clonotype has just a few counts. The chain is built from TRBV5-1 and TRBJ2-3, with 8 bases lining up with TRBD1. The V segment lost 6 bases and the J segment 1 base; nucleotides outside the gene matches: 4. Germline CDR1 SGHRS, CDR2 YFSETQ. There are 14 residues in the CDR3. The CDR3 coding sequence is TGCGCCAGCACACCGGGACAGGGCACAGATACGCAGTATTTT. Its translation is CASTPGQGTDTQYF. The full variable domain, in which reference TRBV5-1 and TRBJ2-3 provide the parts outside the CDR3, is KAGVTQTPRYLIKTRGQQVTLSCSPISGHRSVSWYQQTPGQGLQFLFEYFSETQRNKGNFPGRFSGRQFSNSRSEMNVSTLELGDSALYLCASTPGQGTDTQYFGPGTRLTVL.

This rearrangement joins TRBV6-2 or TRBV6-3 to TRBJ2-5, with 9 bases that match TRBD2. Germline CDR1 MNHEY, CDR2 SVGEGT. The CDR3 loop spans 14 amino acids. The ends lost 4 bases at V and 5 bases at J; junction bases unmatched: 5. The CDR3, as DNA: TGTGCCAGCAGTTCGACTAGCGGTCGGGAGACCCAGTACTTC. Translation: CASSSTSGRETQYF.

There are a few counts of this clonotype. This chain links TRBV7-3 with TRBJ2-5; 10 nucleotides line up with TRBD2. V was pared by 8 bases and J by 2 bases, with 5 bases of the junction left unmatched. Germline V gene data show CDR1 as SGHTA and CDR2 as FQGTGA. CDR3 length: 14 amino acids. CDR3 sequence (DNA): TGTGCCAGCGCCCGACTAGCGGGTCAAGAGACCCAGTACTTC. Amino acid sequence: CASARLAGQETQYF.

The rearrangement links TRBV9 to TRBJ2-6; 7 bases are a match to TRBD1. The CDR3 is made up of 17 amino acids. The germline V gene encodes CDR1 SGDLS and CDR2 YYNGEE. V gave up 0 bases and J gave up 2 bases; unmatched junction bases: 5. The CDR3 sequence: CASSVDDRVAGANVLTF. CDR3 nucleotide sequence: TGTGCCAGCAGCGTAGATGACAGGGTGGCTGGGGCCAACGTCCTGACTTTC.

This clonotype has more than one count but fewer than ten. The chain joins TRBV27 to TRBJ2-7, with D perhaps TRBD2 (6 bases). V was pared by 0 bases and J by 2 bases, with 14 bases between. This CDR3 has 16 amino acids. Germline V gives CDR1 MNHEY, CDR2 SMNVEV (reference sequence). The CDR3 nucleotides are TGTGCCAGCAGTTTATCTGGCGGGGAAGGGACCTACGAGCAGTACTTC. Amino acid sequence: CASSLSGGEGTYEQYF.

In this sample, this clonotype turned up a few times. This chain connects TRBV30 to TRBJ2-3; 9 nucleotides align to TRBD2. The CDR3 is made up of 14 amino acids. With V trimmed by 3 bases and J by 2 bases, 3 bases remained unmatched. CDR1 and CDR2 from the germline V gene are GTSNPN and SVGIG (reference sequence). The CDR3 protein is CAWRKRGDTDTQYF. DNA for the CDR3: TGTGCCTGGAGAAAGCGGGGGGACACAGATACGCAGTATTTT.

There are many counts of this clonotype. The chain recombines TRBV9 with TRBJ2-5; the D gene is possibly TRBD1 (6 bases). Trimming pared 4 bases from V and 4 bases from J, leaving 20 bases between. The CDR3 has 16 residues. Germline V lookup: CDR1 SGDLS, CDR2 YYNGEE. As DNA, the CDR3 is TGTGCCAGCAGCCCAACCGCAGGGGTTCAAGGAGAGACCCAGTACTTC. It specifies CASSPTAGVQGETQYF.

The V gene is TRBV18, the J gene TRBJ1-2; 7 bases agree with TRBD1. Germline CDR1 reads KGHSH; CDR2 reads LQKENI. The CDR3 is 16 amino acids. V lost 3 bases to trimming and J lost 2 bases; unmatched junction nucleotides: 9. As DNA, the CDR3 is TGTGCCAGCTCACCTGGGACAGCTGGAAGGAACTATGGCTACACCTTC. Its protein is CASSPGTAGRNYGYTF.

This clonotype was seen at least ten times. The CDR3 DNA is TGCAGCGCCCCCCGGAGCCCACGGGAGACCCAGTACTTC. It codes for CSAPRSPRETQYF. The chain is built from TRBV20-1 and TRBJ2-5; D is ambiguous. Germline V CDR1 and CDR2: DFQATT, SNEGSKA (reference sequence). The CDR3 runs 13 residues.

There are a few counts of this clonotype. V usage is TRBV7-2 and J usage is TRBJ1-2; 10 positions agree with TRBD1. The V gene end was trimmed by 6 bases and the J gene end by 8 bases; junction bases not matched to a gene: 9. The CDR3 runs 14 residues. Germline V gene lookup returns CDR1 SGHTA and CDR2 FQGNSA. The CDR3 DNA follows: TGTGCCAGCAGTCTAGACAGGGGGCGGTGGGGCTACACCTTC. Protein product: CASSLDRGRWGYTF.

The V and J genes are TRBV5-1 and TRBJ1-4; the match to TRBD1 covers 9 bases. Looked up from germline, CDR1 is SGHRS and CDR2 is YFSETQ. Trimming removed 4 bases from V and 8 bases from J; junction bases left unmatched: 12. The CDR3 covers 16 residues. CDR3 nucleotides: TGCGCCAGCAGCCCCCTCCCGGGACAGGGTGGCGAAAAACTGTTTTTT. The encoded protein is CASSPLPGQGGEKLFF.